Listed below are T cell receptor beta chains from one sample, sequenced in a study of radiation and T cells in renal cell carcinoma. Some clones are missing from TCRdb's copy, which holds only in-frame ones; the method was immunoSEQ multiplex PCR. The table records 45,000 to 65,000 clones, over 70% of them present only once. Material: blood, obtained from a patient whose treatment included radiotherapy and nephrectomy. These receptors originate from a man aged 55 to 70 with renal cell carcinoma. Each CDR3 is given with its conserved first and last residue. D genes are given only for firm matches. Expanded clones get a size class; other rows say once, few or many, or leave the size out.

abundance	v_gene	d_gene	j_gene	CDR3nt	CDR3aa
.	TRBV7-2	TRBD2	TRBJ2-5	TGTGCCAGCAGCGAGCAGGCGGGACTAGCAGGAGAGACCCAGTACTTC	CASSEQAGLAGETQYF
.	TRBV2	.	TRBJ2-2	TGTGCCAGCAGTGGAGGCCCCCCCGGGGAGCTGTTTTTT	CASSGGPPGELFF
.	TRBV28	TRBD1	TRBJ1-1	TGTGCCAGCAGTTCCTACGGACAGGGGAAGGCTGAAGCTTTCTTT	CASSSYGQGKAEAFF
.	TRBV11-1	.	TRBJ2-5	TGTGCCAGCAGCTTAACGAATTGGGGGGCCGGGGAGACCCAGTACTTC	CASSLTNWGAGETQYF
.	TRBV11-3	.	TRBJ2-3	TGTGCCAGCAGCTTAGCCCCAGGGGGCACAGATACGCAGTATTTT	CASSLAPGGTDTQYF
.	TRBV5-6	TRBD2	TRBJ2-5	TGTGCCAGCAGCTTGATCCGGAGCGGGGGCTCAGAGACCCAGTACTTC	CASSLIRSGGSETQYF
few	TRBV5-1	.	TRBJ1-4	TGCGCCAGCAGCCCTGGGGGAAATAATGAAAAACTGTTTTTT	CASSPGGNNEKLFF
.	TRBV6-4	.	TRBJ1-4	TGTGCCAGCAGTGAGCGTGGGAGCTCAAATGAAAAACTGTTTTTT	CASSERGSSNEKLFF
.	TRBV25-1	.	TRBJ1-4	TGTGCCAGCAGTGCCCTAGCAGGGGAAAAACTGTTTTTT	CASSALAGEKLFF
.	TRBV10-1	TRBD2	TRBJ2-1	TGCGCCAGCAGTGAGTCAGGGGCTAGCGGATTTAATGAGCAGTTCTTC	CASSESGASGFNEQFF
.	TRBV27	TRBD1	TRBJ2-7	TGTGCCAGCAGTTCAGGACAGGGTACCTACGAGCAGTACTTC	CASSSGQGTYEQYF
few	TRBV7-2	.	TRBJ1-5	TGTGCCAGCAGCTTAATGCGCCTCAATCAGCCCCAGCATTTT	CASSLMRLNQPQHF
.	TRBV7-6	TRBD1	TRBJ2-1	TGTGCCAGCAGTCCCCTACAGGGGCCGTCCCCCAATGAGCAGTTCTTC	CASSPLQGPSPNEQFF
.	TRBV28	.	TRBJ2-7	TGTGCCGGAGGGGGTACGGTTTACTACGAGCAGTACTTC	CAGGGTVYYEQYF
.	TRBV5-1	.	TRBJ2-1	TGCGCCAGCAGCACGAGCGTCGGGAGTATCTACAATGAGCAGTTCTTC	CASSTSVGSIYNEQFF
once	TRBV7-2	TRBD2	TRBJ2-3	TGTGCCAGCAGCTCATCCGGGACTAGCGGGGGAGGTACGCAGTATTTT	CASSSSGTSGGGTQYF
few	TRBV6-6	.	TRBJ1-2	TGTGCCAGCAGTTATCCCGGGCAGGGGATGAATGGCTACACCTTC	CASSYPGQGMNGYTF